The 2 T cell receptor beta chains presented below share a single source sample, sequenced in a study of T cell responses to AZD1222 COVID-19 vaccine. Clones were read by immunoSEQ multiplex PCR, and TCRdb kept only the in-frame ones, dropping some. The table has more than 150,000 clones, more than 75% seen once. The sample consisted of peripheral blood, taken 28 days after the second AZD1222 dose. These receptors were obtained from an adult who received the AZD1222 COVID-19 vaccine.

The chain combines TRBV25-1 with TRBJ2-4, with D uncertain. Trimming cost V 4 bases and J 0 bases, with 10 bases left between them. CDR1 and CDR2 (germline): MGHDK, SYGVNS. The CDR3 loop spans 15 amino acids. CDR3 protein: CASSAGALAKNIQYF. CDR3 nucleotide sequence: TGTGCCAGCAGTGCAGGCGCGCTAGCCAAAAACATTCAGTACTTC.

The V gene is TRBV3-1 (or the pseudogene TRBV3-2), the J gene TRBJ1-1; D may be TRBD1 (5 bases). V lost 4 bases and J 10 bases, leaving 16 bases between the germline ends. Germline CDR1 and CDR2: LGHDT and YNNKEL (reference sequence). The length of the CDR3 is 13 residues. The CDR3 nucleotides are TGTGCCAGCAGCCCCCAGGGACGAGGACCAGCTTTCTTT. Its protein is CASSPQGRGPAFF.